These 12 T cell receptor beta chains were sequenced from one sample in a study of identical twins (dated by TCRdb to the mid-2010s). The library was produced with 5' RACE. Sequencer: Illumina HiSeq 2000. TCRdb redid the processing of the public reads, applying fastp at Q25 and MiXCR, and retained in-frame beta chains. CDR3 protein sequences are deduplicated, and each keeps its most common genes and DNA. Here the sample has 350,000 to 500,000 distinct CDR3 sequences; around 18% occur a single time. Clones ranked in the top ten supply 10% to 15% of the sample. The sample consisted of naive T cells sorted from blood. The cell subset or site label for this specimen denotes: cells isolated with a human naive T-cell isolation kit. The receptors stem from a man aged 50-60 years in good health.

The gene calls are TRBV28 and TRBJ1-3; tentative D call: TRBD1 (5 bases). The CDR3 runs to 16 residues. V gave up 3 bases and J gave up 4 bases, with 16 bases separating them. Germline assignment: CDR1 MDHEN and CDR2 SYDVKM. The CDR3 reads CASSFALQGEGNTIYF. The CDR3 nucleotides are TGTGCCAGCAGTTTCGCCTTGCAGGGAGAAGGAAACACCATATATTTT.

This clonotype was counted only a few times. V gene TRBV28 combines with J gene TRBJ2-7; the D gene could be TRBD1 or TRBD2 (7 bases each). V lost 8 bases to trimming and J lost 0 bases, with 17 bases between them. The germline CDR1 and CDR2 sequences are MDHEN and SYDVKM. The CDR3 spans 15 residues. Here the CDR3 reads CASARGGGFSYEQYF. CDR3 nucleotides: TGTGCCAGCGCCAGGGGGGGGGGCTTCTCCTACGAGCAGTACTTC.

This clonotype was seen ten or more times. The chain joins TRBV20-1 to TRBJ2-7; D possibly corresponds to TRBD1 (5 bases). The CDR3 is 12 amino acids. Germline loops: CDR1 DFQATT, CDR2 SNEGSKA (reference sequence). Trimming cost V 4 bases and J 2 bases, with 9 bases left between them. CDR3 amino acids: CSAMGQPYEQYF. The CDR3 nucleotides are TGCAGTGCTATGGGGCAACCCTACGAGCAGTACTTC.

This clonotype was detected only once. The chain has TRBV29-1 and TRBJ1-2, with no clear D. V was clipped by 4 bases and J by 8 bases, with 11 bases between them. Germline V gene lookup returns CDR1 SQVTM and CDR2 ANQGSEA. The CDR3 is 11 residues long. The CDR3 region has the DNA TGCAGCGTTGGAGGTGATAGGGGCTACACCTTC. Translated, it gives CSVGGDRGYTF. The complete variable domain, with remaining parts taken from reference TRBV29-1 and TRBJ1-2, reads SAVISQKPSRDICQRGTSLTIQCQVDSQVTMMFWYRQQPGQSLTLIATANQGSEATYESGFVIDKFPISRPNLTFSTLTVSNMSPEDSSIYLCSVGGDRGYTFGSGTRLTVV.

About this clonotype itself: A much larger clone lies one base from this, so it may be a read error. The chain couples TRBV20-1 to TRBJ1-5; a possible D gene is TRBD1 (5 bases). Germline V gives CDR1 DFQATT, CDR2 SNEGSKA (reference sequence). The CDR3 has 15 residues. CDR3 nucleotide sequence: TGCGGTGCTCGGGGGGGGTCGGGTAACAATCAGCCCCAGCATTTT. Translated: CGARGGSGNNQPQHF.

J is TRBJ1-2 and V is TRBV6-5; D is unclear. Germline CDR1 MNHEY, CDR2 SVGAGI. The CDR3 length is 13 residues. V was pared by 4 bases and J by 0 bases, with 6 bases between. DNA of the CDR3: TGTGCCAGCAGTTTTCACACTAACTATGGCTACACCTTC. As protein: CASSFHTNYGYTF.

This clonotype appeared many times. V usage is TRBV4-3 and J usage is TRBJ1-1; D is unclear. The CDR3 covers 13 residues. CDR1 and CDR2 (germline): LGHNA, YSLEER. V lost 0 bases and J lost 3, with 5 bases in between. This chain's CDR3 is CASSQDAYTEAFF. The CDR3 DNA sequence: TGCGCCAGCAGCCAAGACGCGTACACTGAAGCTTTCTTT.

The sample holds a few counts of this clonotype. The chain combines TRBV15 with TRBJ1-1; TRBD1 agrees at 9 bases. The trim removed 0 bases at V and 1 base at J, leaving 12 bases unmatched. Germline V CDR1 and CDR2: LNHNV, YYDKDF (reference sequence). This CDR3 is built from 19 residues. The CDR3 DNA reads as TGTGCCACCAGCAGAGAAAAAGCGGGACAGGGCTCGGAGAACACTGAAGCTTTCTTT. This encodes CATSREKAGQGSENTEAFF.

The chain joins TRBV7-2 to TRBJ2-7; 8 bases agree with TRBD2. Germline V CDR1 and CDR2: SGHTA, FQGNSA. The CDR3 has 15 amino acids. The J segment lost 4 bases and the V segment lost 2 bases, leaving 7 bases of the junction unmatched. CDR3 DNA sequence: TGTGCCAGCAGCTTAATAGGGACTAGAAGATACGAGCAGTACTTC. Protein sequence: CASSLIGTRRYEQYF.

The chain links TRBV4-1 to TRBJ1-5; TRBD1 might be the D (5 bases). Trimming removed 4 bases at V and 3 bases at J, with 16 bases between. There are 16 residues in the CDR3. Germline CDR1 reads MGHRA; CDR2 reads YSYEKL. The DNA of the CDR3 is TGCGCCAGCAGCCTCGGCGCCCAGGGTCCCAATCAGCCCCAGCATTTT. It yields the protein CASSLGAQGPNQPQHF.

This clonotype was seen at least ten times. The chain combines TRBV7-2 with TRBJ2-1; unclear D gene. With 5 bases removed from V and 10 bases from J, the gap between germline ends came to 9 bases. Germline lookup yields CDR1 SGHTA and CDR2 FQGNSA. CDR3 size: 11 residues. The CDR3 protein is CASSSTIEQFF. In DNA form, the CDR3 reads TGTGCCAGCAGCAGTACAATAGAGCAGTTCTTC.

This clonotype has more than one count but fewer than ten. V is TRBV7-9 and J is TRBJ1-3, with D perhaps TRBD1 (6 bases). CDR3 length: 14 residues. Between the trimmed V and J ends, which lost 7 bases and 1 base, there was a span of 11 bases. Looked up from germline, CDR1 is SEHNR and CDR2 is FQNEAQ (reference sequence). CDR3 in amino acids: CASTTTGSGNTIYF. The CDR3 bases are TGTGCCAGCACCACTACAGGGTCTGGAAACACCATATATTTT.